This is a list of T cell receptor beta chains from one sample in a study of OX40 agonist ivuxolimab in advanced cancers. Clones were read by immunoSEQ multiplex PCR, and TCRdb kept only the in-frame ones, dropping some. This table has about 53,000 clones, 75% to 90% appearing once. Sequences were derived from CD4+ or CD8+ T cells sorted from blood, sampled in a trial of the OX40 agonist ivuxolimab. All receptors derive from an adult with an advanced solid tumor such as melanoma, head and neck, liver or kidney cancer. Both conserved end residues are part of each CDR3. D genes are given only for firm matches. Size is omitted from some rows. Given values are once, few, many or a class for expanded clones.

v_gene	d_gene	j_gene	abundance	len	CDR3nt	CDR3aa
TRBV28	TRBD1	TRBJ1-5	-	14	TGTGCCAGCAGCCTTGGACAGGGCAGACAGCCCCAGCATTTT	CASSLGQGRQPQHF
TRBV30	-	TRBJ2-3	-	15	TGTGCCTGGAGTGTGGCCAGGGGAGTGACAGATACGCAGTATTTT	CAWSVARGVTDTQYF
TRBV9	-	TRBJ2-3	-	15	TGTGCCAGCAGCAAAGCGGGCGGCTACACAGATACGCAGTATTTT	CASSKAGGYTDTQYF
TRBV7-9	TRBD1	TRBJ1-1	-	14	TGTGCCAGCAGCTTAGCGGACAGGGGGATGGTTGCTTTCTTT	CASSLADRGMVAFF
TRBV30	-	TRBJ2-2	few	13	TGTGCCTGGAATAGGGCTAGGACCGGGGAGCTGTTTTTT	CAWNRARTGELFF
TRBV4-1	TRBD1	TRBJ2-7	-	14	TGCGCCAGCAGCCGGGCAGGGGGCGTCTACGAGCAGTACTTC	CASSRAGGVYEQYF
TRBV11-2	-	TRBJ2-2	-	16	TGTGCCAGCAGCTTAGGCCCAGCGGGGAACACCGGGGAGCTGTTTTTT	CASSLGPAGNTGELFF
TRBV18	-	TRBJ2-7	-	14	TGTGCCAGCTCACCACCGGGATGGACCTACGAGCAGTACTTC	CASSPPGWTYEQYF
TRBV7-2	TRBD2	TRBJ2-1	-	15	TGTGCCAGCAGCTTAGGGGGCGGGAGTCGCAATGAGCAGTTCTTC	CASSLGGGSRNEQFF
TRBV7-2	TRBD2	TRBJ2-5	-	16	TGTGCCAGCAGCTCCGTGACTAGCGGGCTGGGGGAGACCCAGTACTTC	CASSSVTSGLGETQYF
TRBV11-2	-	TRBJ1-3	-	15	TGTGCCAGCAGCTTAGACCTTGGGGGGCACGACACCATATATTTT	CASSLDLGGHDTIYF
TRBV18	-	TRBJ1-2	-	14	TGTGCCAGCTCACCCGACAAGACCAACTATGGCTACACCTTC	CASSPDKTNYGYTF
TRBV13	TRBD2	TRBJ2-5	-	15	TGTGCCAGCAGCCACCGGACTAGCGGCCAAGAGACCCAGTACTTC	CASSHRTSGQETQYF
TRBV9	TRBD1	TRBJ1-4	-	16	TGTGCCAGCAGCTCAGGGGCTGGACAGGGGGGTGAAAAACTGTTTTTT	CASSSGAGQGGEKLFF
TRBV27	TRBD1	TRBJ2-2	-	16	TGTGCCAGCAGTTCGCAACAGGGGGCGCGAACCGGGGAGCTGTTTTTT	CASSSQQGARTGELFF